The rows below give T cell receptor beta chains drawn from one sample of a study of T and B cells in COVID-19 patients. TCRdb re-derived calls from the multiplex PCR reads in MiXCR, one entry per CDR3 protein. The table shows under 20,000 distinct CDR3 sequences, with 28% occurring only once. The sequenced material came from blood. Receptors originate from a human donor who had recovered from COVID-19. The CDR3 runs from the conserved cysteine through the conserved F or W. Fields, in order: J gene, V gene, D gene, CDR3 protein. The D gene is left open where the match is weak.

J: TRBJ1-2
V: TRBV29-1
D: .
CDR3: CSVDTDAGGYGYTF

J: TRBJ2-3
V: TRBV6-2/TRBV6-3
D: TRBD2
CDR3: CASRGPGGGADTQYF

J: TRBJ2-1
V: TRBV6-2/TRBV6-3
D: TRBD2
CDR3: CASKRGQLEQFF

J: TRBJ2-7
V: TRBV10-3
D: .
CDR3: CAISGKAAGDEQYF

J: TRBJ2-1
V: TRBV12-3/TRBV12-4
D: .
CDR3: CASSLRQGGLDEQFF

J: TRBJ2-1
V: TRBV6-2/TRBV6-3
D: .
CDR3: CASTLSATGRYEQFF

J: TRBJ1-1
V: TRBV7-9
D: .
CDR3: CASSPGRVMNTEAFF

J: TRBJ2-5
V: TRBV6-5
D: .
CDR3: CASSYLRGNQETQYF

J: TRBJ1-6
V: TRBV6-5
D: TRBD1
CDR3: CASRNSGQADSPLHF

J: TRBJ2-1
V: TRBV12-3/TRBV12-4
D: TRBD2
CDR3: CASSLISGGINEQFF

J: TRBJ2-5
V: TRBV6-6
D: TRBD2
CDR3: CASSPSGVWETQYF

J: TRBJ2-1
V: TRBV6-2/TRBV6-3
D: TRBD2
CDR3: CASISGGATRSYNEQFF

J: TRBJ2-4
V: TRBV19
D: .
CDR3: CASSPHRDTAMATKNIQYF

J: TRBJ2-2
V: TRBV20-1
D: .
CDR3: CSAKEGPGELFF

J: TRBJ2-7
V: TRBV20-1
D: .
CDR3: CSARGPSWTYEQYF

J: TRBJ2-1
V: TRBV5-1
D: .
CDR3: CASSPRGGGTWNEQFF